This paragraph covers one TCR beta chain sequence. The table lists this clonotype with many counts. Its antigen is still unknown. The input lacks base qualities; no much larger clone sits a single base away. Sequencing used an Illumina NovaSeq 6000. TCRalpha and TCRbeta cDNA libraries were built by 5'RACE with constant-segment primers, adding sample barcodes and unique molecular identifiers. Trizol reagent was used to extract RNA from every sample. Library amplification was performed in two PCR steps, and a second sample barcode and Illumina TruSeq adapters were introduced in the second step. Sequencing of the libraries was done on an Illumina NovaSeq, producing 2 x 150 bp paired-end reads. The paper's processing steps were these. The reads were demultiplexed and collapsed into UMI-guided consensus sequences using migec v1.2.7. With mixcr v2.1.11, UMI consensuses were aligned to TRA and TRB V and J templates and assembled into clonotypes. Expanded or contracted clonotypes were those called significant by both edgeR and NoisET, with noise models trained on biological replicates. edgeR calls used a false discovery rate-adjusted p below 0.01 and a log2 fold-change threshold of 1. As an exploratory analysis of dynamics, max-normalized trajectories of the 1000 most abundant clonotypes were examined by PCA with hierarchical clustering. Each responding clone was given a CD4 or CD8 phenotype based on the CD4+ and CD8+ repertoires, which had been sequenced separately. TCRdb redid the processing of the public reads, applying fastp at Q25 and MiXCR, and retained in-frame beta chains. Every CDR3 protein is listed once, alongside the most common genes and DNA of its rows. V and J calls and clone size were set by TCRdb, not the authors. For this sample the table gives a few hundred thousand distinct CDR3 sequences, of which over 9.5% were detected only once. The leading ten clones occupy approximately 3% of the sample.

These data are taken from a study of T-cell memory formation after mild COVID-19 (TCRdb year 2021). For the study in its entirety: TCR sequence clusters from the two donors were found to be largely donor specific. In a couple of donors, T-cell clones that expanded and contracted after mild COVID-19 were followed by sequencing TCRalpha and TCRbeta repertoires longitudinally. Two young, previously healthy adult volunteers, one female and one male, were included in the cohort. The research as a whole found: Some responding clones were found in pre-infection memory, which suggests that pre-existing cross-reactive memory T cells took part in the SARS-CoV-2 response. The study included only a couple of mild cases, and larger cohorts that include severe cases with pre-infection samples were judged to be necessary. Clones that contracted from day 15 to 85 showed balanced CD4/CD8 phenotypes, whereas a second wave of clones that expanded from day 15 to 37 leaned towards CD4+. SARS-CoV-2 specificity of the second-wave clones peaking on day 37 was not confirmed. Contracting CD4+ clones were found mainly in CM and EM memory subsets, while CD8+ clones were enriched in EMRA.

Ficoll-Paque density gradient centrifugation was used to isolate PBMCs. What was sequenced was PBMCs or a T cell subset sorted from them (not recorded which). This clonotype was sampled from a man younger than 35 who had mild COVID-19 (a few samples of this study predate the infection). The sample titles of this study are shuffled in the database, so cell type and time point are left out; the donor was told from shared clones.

The nucleotide sequence reads as follows: TGCGCCAGCTTTGATTCGTCGGCATTGGACGTTCGTGGCTACACCTTC. It translates as CASFDSSALDVRGYTF. In this chain, TRBV5-1 is recombined with TRBJ1-2, with the D gene too uncertain to name. In the germline V gene, CDR1 corresponds to SGHRS and CDR2 to YFSETQ. Trimming takes 7 bases from V and 7 bases from J, and the germline ends sit 26 bases apart. The CDR3 holds 16 amino acids from the cysteine to the phenylalanine. Left in the record is the CDR3 DNA by itself, 48 bases read in frame from the first base.